These 20 T cell receptor beta chains were sequenced from one sample in a study of beta chain features in type 1 diabetes. Their antigens remain unidentified. Reverse transcribing all isolated RNA meant expressed TCRB transcripts were sequenced. Only in-frame clones appear in the TCRdb table, and some are missing; sequencing was by immunoSEQ multiplex PCR. The sample includes more than 550,000 clones, 11% to 15% seen only once; the top ten take approximately 0.042%. Study findings and constraints: Shortening of TCRB CDR3s, moderate but significant, appeared in all four CD4+ subsets of Type 1 diabetes patients.

Sequencing used naive CD4+ T cells from blood. The receptor source for this set is a man between 18 and 35 years old with type 1 diabetes.

For this clone: A junction boundary mismatches the germline segment, possibly from a read error. The sample holds other DNA sequences that translate to the same CDR3. The chain is built from TRBV29-1 and TRBJ2-7; 11 nucleotides align to TRBD1. CDR3 length: 14 residues. CDR1 and CDR2 (germline): SQVTM, ANQGSEA. CDR3 sequence: CSVEGGQGAYEQYF. CDR3 sequence (DNA): TGCAGCGTGGAAGGGGGACAGGGGGCCTACGAGCAGTACTTC.

There are a few counts of this clone. The chain couples TRBV28 to TRBJ1-2; maybe TRBD1 (6 bases). In germline, CDR1 is MDHEN, CDR2 SYDVKM. Trimming cost V 3 bases and J 8 bases, with 16 bases left between them. CDR3 size: 14 residues. In DNA form, the CDR3 reads TGTGCCAGCAGTTTGGCCCGGGGGGCGCGCGGCTACACCTTC. It translates to CASSLARGARGYTF.

The V and J genes are TRBV9 and TRBJ2-3; TRBD2 is a possible D gene (5 bases). Trimming stripped 4 bases from V and 2 bases from J, with 5 bases between. Germline CDR1 SGDLS, CDR2 YYNGEE. This CDR3 has 12 residues. The DNA of the CDR3 is TGTGCCAGCAGCCTAGCCACAGATACGCAGTATTTT. As protein: CASSLATDTQYF.

V is TRBV2 and J is TRBJ2-1; D is unclear. CDR1 SNHLY and CDR2 FYNNEI come from the germline V gene. With 5 bases removed from V and 4 bases from J, the gap between germline ends came to 9 bases. The CDR3 contains 13 residues. The CDR3 DNA sequence: TGTGCCAGCAGTTTAACACAGTACAATGAGCAGTTCTTC. It codes for CASSLTQYNEQFF.

This chain connects TRBV11-1 to TRBJ1-2, with TRBD1 as a possible D gene (5 bases). Deletions cut 2 bases from V and 7 bases from J, with 14 bases between. Germline CDR1 reads SGHAT; CDR2 reads FQDESV (reference sequence). The CDR3 is 14 amino acids. The CDR3 sequence is CASSLNRDVVGYTF. The CDR3 nucleotides read TGTGCCAGCAGCTTAAACCGGGACGTCGTTGGCTACACCTTC.

This clone has just a few counts. The chain uses TRBV5-1 and TRBJ2-1, with a possible D match to TRBD1 (5 bases). Germline lookup yields CDR1 SGHRS and CDR2 YFSETQ. V was clipped by 2 bases and J by 0 bases, with 9 bases between them. There are 15 residues in the CDR3. As DNA, the CDR3 is TGCGCCAGCAGCTTCGAAGGGGCCTCCTACAATGAGCAGTTCTTC. It specifies CASSFEGASYNEQFF.

Notes on this clone: The junction departs from the called germline gene at one end, perhaps through a read error. The chain joins TRBV7-7 to TRBJ1-1, with D tentatively TRBD1 (5 bases). In germline, CDR1 is SSHAT, CDR2 FNYEAQ (reference sequence). The CDR3 extends over 13 amino acids. DNA for the CDR3: TGTGCTAGCAGCTACGACAGGAACACTGAAGCTTTCTTT. This codes for CASSYDRNTEAFF.

This clone came up a few times. The chain links TRBV27 to TRBJ1-2, with D perhaps matching TRBD1 (5 bases). CDR1 is MNHEY, CDR2 SMNVEV, per germline (reference sequence). This CDR3 is built from 14 residues. V was shortened by 5 bases and J by 4 bases, with 14 bases between the two germline ends. The CDR3, as DNA: TGTGCCAGCAGTCCAACCAGGACAAGCTATGGCTACACCTTC. Protein: CASSPTRTSYGYTF.

This rearrangement joins TRBV30 to TRBJ1-2; 8 nucleotides agree with TRBD1. Germline values: CDR1 GTSNPN, CDR2 SVGIG (reference sequence). There are 12 residues in the CDR3. V was clipped by 8 bases and J by 4 bases; unmatched bases: 6. CDR3 in amino acids: CAQTGTGYGYTF. DNA for the CDR3: TGTGCCCAAACCGGGACAGGCTATGGCTACACCTTC.

The chain couples TRBV13 to TRBJ2-7; perhaps D is TRBD1 or TRBD2 (5 bases each). Germline values: CDR1 PRHDT, CDR2 FYEKMQ (reference sequence). Trimming cost V 1 base and J 0 bases, with 10 bases left between them. The CDR3 totals 15 residues. As DNA, the CDR3 is TGTGCCAGCAGCTTAGCTGGGGACCCCTCCTACGAGCAGTACTTC. This translates into CASSLAGDPSYEQYF.

In its sample, this clone was seen a few times. The V gene is TRBV9, the J gene TRBJ2-5; 7 nucleotides agree with TRBD2. J was trimmed by 4 bases and V by 0 bases; bases with no gene match: 9. CDR3 length: 16 amino acids. CDR1 SGDLS and CDR2 YYNGEE come from the germline V gene. Here the CDR3 reads CASSVGVSGEGETQYF. The CDR3 DNA reads TGTGCCAGCAGCGTAGGCGTCAGCGGGGAGGGAGAGACCCAGTACTTC. Together with reference TRBV9 and TRBJ2-5, the CDR3 gives the full variable domain: DSGVTQTPKHLITATGQRVTLRCSPRSGDLSVYWYQQSLDQGLQFLIQYYNGEERAKGNILERFSAQQFPDLHSELNLSSLELGDSALYFCASSVGVSGEGETQYFGPGTRLLVL.

This clone was observed a handful of times. The J gene is TRBJ2-4, the V gene TRBV7-2; D gene uncertain. The V end lost 6 bases, the J end lost 7 bases, and 10 bases lay between the germline ends. The CDR3 has 12 amino acids. Germline values: CDR1 SGHTA, CDR2 FQGNSA. CDR3 residues: CASRSYGNIQYF. Written as DNA, the CDR3 is TGTGCCAGCAGGTCTTACGGGAACATTCAGTACTTC.

A few counts support this clone. J is TRBJ1-1 and V is TRBV7-9, with D perhaps TRBD1 (5 bases). V lost 7 bases to trimming and J lost 3 bases, with 12 bases between them. The CDR3 length is 13 residues. From germline, CDR1 is SEHNR and CDR2 FQNEAQ (reference sequence). The CDR3 DNA follows: TGTGCCAGCATCCTGTCGGGGGACACTGAAGCTTTCTTT. Protein: CASILSGDTEAFF.

This clone showed up just a few times. Other nucleotide sequences in the sample specify the same CDR3. V is TRBV6-5 and J is TRBJ2-5; 10 bases are a match to TRBD1. Germline V gene data show CDR1 as MNHEY and CDR2 as SVGAGI. CDR3 length: 14 residues. V gave up 4 bases and J gave up 4 bases; unmatched junction bases: 3. CDR3 sequence reads: CASSFGQGGETQYF. DNA of the CDR3: TGTGCCAGCAGTTTCGGACAGGGGGGAGAGACCCAGTACTTC.

This clone was detected only a few times. The chain joins TRBV7-2 to TRBJ2-3; the D gene is possibly TRBD1 (5 bases). Germline V lookup: CDR1 SGHTA, CDR2 FQGNSA. V was shortened by 5 bases and J by 6 bases, with 12 bases between the two germline ends. The CDR3 has 13 amino acids. CDR3 DNA: TGTGCCAGCAGCATTAGGGGCCCGGATACGCAGTATTTT. It specifies CASSIRGPDTQYF.

This clone was seen only a few times. The V call is TRBV29-1, the J call TRBJ2-7; TRBD2 agrees at 7 bases. The germline gives CDR1 SQVTM, CDR2 ANQGSEA. The V gene end was trimmed by 6 bases and the J gene end by 0 bases; junction bases not matched to a gene: 2. The length of the CDR3 is 12 residues. For the CDR3, the DNA is TGCAGCGTCCGGGACTACTCCTACGAGCAGTACTTC. This translates into CSVRDYSYEQYF.

This clone has only a few counts. The chain couples TRBV7-2 to TRBJ1-2; D perhaps matches TRBD1 (6 bases). This CDR3 is 15 amino acids long. CDR1 SGHTA and CDR2 FQGNSA come from the germline V gene. V lost 4 bases and J lost 8, with 20 bases in between. Here the CDR3 reads CASSSTGSSRSGYTF. In DNA, the CDR3 is TGTGCCAGCAGCTCTACAGGGTCCAGTCGATCGGGCTACACCTTC.

The J gene is TRBJ2-7, the V gene TRBV29-1; D is tentatively TRBD1 or TRBD2 (6 bases each). The V end lost 6 bases, the J end lost 6 bases, and 12 bases lay between the germline ends. CDR1 is SQVTM, CDR2 ANQGSEA, per germline. CDR3 length: 11 amino acids. The CDR3 sequence: CSVGGSPEQYF. CDR3 nucleotides: TGCAGCGTGGGGGGCTCTCCCGAGCAGTACTTC.

V gene TRBV7-2 combines with J gene TRBJ2-7; D gene unclear. Germline CDR1 and CDR2: SGHTA and FQGNSA. The V end was cut by 2 bases, the J end by 1 base, with 9 bases between. There are 14 residues in the CDR3. CDR3 sequence: CASSLTEGSYEQYF. The CDR3 bases are TGTGCCAGCAGCTTAACTGAAGGGTCCTACGAGCAGTACTTC.

This chain joins TRBV9 and TRBJ1-1, with D unresolved. V shed 0 bases and J shed 7 bases, with 10 bases lying between them. The CDR3 has 13 residues. Germline values: CDR1 SGDLS, CDR2 YYNGEE. The CDR3 reads CASSVESGFEAFF. The CDR3 region has the DNA TGTGCCAGCAGCGTAGAATCAGGATTTGAAGCTTTCTTT.